These T cell receptor beta chains were read from a single sample in a study of graft-versus-host responses after intestinal transplantation. Their target antigens are unknown. Sequencing was performed with immunoSEQ multiplex PCR; in TCRdb, only in-frame clones are kept and a portion is missing. The table lists about 41,000 clones, roughly 95% of them singletons. The material sequenced was unstimulated CD8+ T cells sorted from spleen or lymph node cells, taken before transplant. These TCRs come from a human donor who was the organ donor for an intestinal transplant. Each CDR3 is given with its conserved first and last residue. The D gene is left open where the match is weak. Not all rows give a size; the values are once, few, many and, for expanded clones, a class.

size | J | D | V | CDR3 | DNA
- | TRBJ1-3 | - | TRBV18 | CASSPRFRNPGNTIYF | TGTGCCAGCTCACCCCGATTCAGAAACCCTGGAAACACCATATATTTT
- | TRBJ1-2 | - | TRBV4-3 | CASSPQGGPGYTF | TGCGCCAGCAGCCCACAGGGTGGGCCTGGCTACACCTTC
- | TRBJ1-1 | TRBD1 | TRBV7-6 | CASTEDSGQGNTEAFF | TGTGCCAGCACCGAGGATTCGGGACAGGGGAACACTGAAGCTTTCTTT
- | TRBJ2-7 | - | TRBV7-8 | CASSLFSGYEQYF | TGTGCCAGCAGCTTATTCTCAGGGTACGAGCAGTACTTC
- | TRBJ1-5 | - | TRBV6-5 | CASSYSSVAGQPQHF | TGTGCCAGCAGTTACTCGTCAGTGGCGGGTCAGCCCCAGCATTTT
- | TRBJ2-1 | TRBD2 | TRBV7-3 | CASSLSGGSYNEQFF | TGTGCCAGCAGCCTTAGCGGGGGCTCCTACAATGAGCAGTTCTTC
- | TRBJ2-5 | - | TRBV29-1 | CSVDEGGIQTQYF | TGCAGCGTTGACGAGGGGGGCATTCAGACCCAGTACTTC
- | TRBJ1-2 | - | TRBV4-2 | CASSQEAGPYGYTF | TGTGCCAGCAGCCAAGAGGCGGGCCCCTATGGCTACACCTTC
- | TRBJ1-6 | - | TRBV6-5 | CASSYSSGSPLHF | TGTGCCAGCAGTTACTCGTCGGGGTCACCCCTCCACTTT
once | TRBJ2-7 | TRBD2 | TRBV7-9 | CASSLGLRDYPLGEQYF | TGTGCCAGCAGCTTAGGGTTAAGGGACTACCCCTTGGGCGAGCAGTACTTC
- | TRBJ1-1 | - | TRBV6-6 | CASLGTEAFF | TGTGCCAGCCTGGGCACTGAAGCTTTCTTT
- | TRBJ2-7 | TRBD1 | TRBV7-8 | CASSLPRTGGSYEQYF | TGTGCCAGCAGCTTACCTAGGACAGGCGGATCCTACGAGCAGTACTTC